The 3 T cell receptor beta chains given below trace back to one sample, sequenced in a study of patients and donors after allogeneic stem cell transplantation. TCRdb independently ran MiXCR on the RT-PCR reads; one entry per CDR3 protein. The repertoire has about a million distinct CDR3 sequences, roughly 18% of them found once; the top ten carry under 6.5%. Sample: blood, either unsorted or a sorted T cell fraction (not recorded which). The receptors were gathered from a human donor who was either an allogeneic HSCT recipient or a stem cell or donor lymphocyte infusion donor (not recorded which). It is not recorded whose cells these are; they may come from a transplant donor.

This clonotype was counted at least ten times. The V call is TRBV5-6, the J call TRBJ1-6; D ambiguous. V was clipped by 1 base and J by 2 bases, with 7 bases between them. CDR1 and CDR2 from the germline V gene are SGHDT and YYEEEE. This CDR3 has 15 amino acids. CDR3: CASSLSTAYNSPLHF. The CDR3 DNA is TGTGCCAGCAGCTTGTCGACGGCCTATAATTCACCCCTCCACTTT.

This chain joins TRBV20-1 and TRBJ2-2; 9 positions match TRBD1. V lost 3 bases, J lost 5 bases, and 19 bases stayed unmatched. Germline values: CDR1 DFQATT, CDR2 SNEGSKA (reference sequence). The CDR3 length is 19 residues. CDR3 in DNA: TGCAGTGCTAGTATGGGTCTGGGACCACAGGGGGCGCGGACCGGGGAGCTGTTTTTT. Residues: CSASMGLGPQGARTGELFF.

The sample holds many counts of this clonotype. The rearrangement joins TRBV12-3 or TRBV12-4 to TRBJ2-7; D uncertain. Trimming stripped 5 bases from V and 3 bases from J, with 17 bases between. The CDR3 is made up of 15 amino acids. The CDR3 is CASSPRGQPGYEQYF. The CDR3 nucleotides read TGTGCCAGCAGTCCTCGTGGCCAGCCGGGCTACGAGCAGTACTTC.